The clone carrying this T cell receptor (beta chain) was observed at least ten times. Thyroid surgery was preceded by no treatment in any patient. The CDR3 length is 16 residues. CDR1 and CDR2 from the germline V gene are SNHLY and FYNNEI. With 5 bases removed from V and 7 bases from J, the gap between germline ends came to 21 bases. TCRdb re-called clones from the PCR reads using MiXCR. The sample shows tens of thousands of clones, approximately 17% of them seen only once. This entry comes from a study of metastatic and nonmetastatic thyroid tumors. The genes are TRBV2 and TRBJ2-4, with D perhaps TRBD1 (5 bases). Input material: blood. The clonotype comes from a female donor with papillary thyroid cancer or a benign thyroid nodule (not recorded which). Some clones in this sample may be carry-over from other donors' samples. The CDR3 spells CASSQLAQGFSNIQYF. Written as DNA, the CDR3 is TGTGCCAGCAGTCAGCTTGCCCAGGGATTTAGCAACATTCAGTACTTC. Filled out from reference TRBV2 and TRBJ2-4, the complete variable domain reads EPEVTQTPSHQVTQMGQEVILRCVPISNHLYFYWYRQILGQKVEFLVSFYNNEISEKSEIFDDQFSVERPDGSNFTLKIRSTKLEDSAMYFCASSQLAQGFSNIQYFGAGTRLSVL.